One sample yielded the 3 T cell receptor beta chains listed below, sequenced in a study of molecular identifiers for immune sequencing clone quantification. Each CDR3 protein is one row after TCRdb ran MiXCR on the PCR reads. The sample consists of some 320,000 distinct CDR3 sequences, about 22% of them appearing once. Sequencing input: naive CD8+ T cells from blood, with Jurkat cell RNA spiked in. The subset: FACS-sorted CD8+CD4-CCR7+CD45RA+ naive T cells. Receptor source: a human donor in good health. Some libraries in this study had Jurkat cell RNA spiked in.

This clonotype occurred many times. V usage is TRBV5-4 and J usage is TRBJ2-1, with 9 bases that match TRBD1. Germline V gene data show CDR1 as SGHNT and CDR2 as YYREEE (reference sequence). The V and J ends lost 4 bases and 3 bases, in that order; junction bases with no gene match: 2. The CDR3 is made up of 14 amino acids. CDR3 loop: CASSGTGIYNEQFF. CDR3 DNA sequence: TGTGCCAGCAGCGGGACAGGGATCTACAATGAGCAGTTCTTC.

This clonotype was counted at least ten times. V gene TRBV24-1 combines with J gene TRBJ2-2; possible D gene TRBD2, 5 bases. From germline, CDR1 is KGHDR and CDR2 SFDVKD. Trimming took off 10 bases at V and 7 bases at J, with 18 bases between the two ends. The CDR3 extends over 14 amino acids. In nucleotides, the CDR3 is TGTGCCACTGAGGTAGGGCGGGCCGACGGGGAGCTGTTTTTT. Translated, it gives CATEVGRADGELFF.

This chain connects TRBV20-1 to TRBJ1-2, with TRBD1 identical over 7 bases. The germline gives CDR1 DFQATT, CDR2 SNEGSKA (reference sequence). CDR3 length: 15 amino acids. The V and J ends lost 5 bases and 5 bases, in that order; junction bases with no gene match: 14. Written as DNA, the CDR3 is TGCAGTGCTTTAGAAATGGGACAGCGAACATATGGCTACACCTTC. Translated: CSALEMGQRTYGYTF.